A single sample is the source of the 9 T cell receptor beta chains below, sequenced in a study of T-cell reconstitution after alpha-beta-depleted transplantation in children. Preparing the TCRbeta library involved the use of unique molecular identifiers. One entry per CDR3 protein, called by TCRdb with MiXCR from the PCR reads. This sample yields approximately 430,000 distinct CDR3 sequences, of which 15% to 20% are seen a single time; under 30% belongs to the top ten. Sequencing used PBMCs, mostly from graft donor cells, obtained 360 days after TCRalphabeta/CD19-depleted stem cell transplant. These receptors were taken from a boy younger than two who had a stem cell transplant for Wiskott-Aldrich syndrome, so the T cells may come from the graft donor.

J is TRBJ2-7 and V is TRBV4-3, with D possibly matching TRBD2 (5 bases). Trimming shortened V by 0 bases and J by 2 bases, and 17 bases separated the two germline ends. Germline CDR1 reads LGHNA; CDR2 reads YSLEER. The CDR3 is made up of 17 amino acids. The CDR3 region has the DNA TGCGCCAGCAGCCAAGATCGGGGAGCCTCATGGCCCTACGAGCAGTACTTC. Its protein is CASSQDRGASWPYEQYF.

In this sample, this clonotype turned up a few times. For the CDR3, the DNA is TGTGCCAGCAGTGAGACCGGCCGGATGGGGATTAATGAGCAGTTCTTC. It specifies CASSETGRMGINEQFF. The chain employs TRBV25-1 and TRBJ2-1; D not resolved. V was pared by 3 bases and J by 7 bases, with 19 bases between. This CDR3 comprises 16 residues. CDR1 and CDR2 (germline): MGHDK, SYGVNS.

In its sample, this clonotype was seen a few times. This sequence joins TRBV4-3 and TRBJ2-5; no reliable D call. The CDR3 loop spans 15 amino acids. Germline lookup yields CDR1 LGHNA and CDR2 YSLEER. V was pared by 5 bases and J by 3 bases, with 16 bases between. CDR3 sequence (DNA): TGCGCCAGCAGCGAGGTCCTCCATGGGAAAGAGACCCAGTACTTC. Translated, it gives CASSEVLHGKETQYF.

The J gene is TRBJ2-3, the V gene TRBV30; TRBD1 matches 7 bases. Germline CDR1 is GTSNPN and CDR2 is SVGIG (reference sequence). CDR3 length: 15 residues. V shed 0 bases and J 1 base; nucleotides not matched to a gene: 4. The CDR3 loop is CAWSVLGQGTDTQYF. For the CDR3, the DNA is TGTGCCTGGAGTGTACTCGGACAGGGCACAGATACGCAGTATTTT.

The V call is TRBV20-1, the J call TRBJ2-2, with a weak D call TRBD2 (5 bases). The CDR3 length is 11 residues. Looked up from germline, CDR1 is DFQATT and CDR2 is SNEGSKA (reference sequence). Trimming cost V 7 bases and J 9 bases, with 12 bases left between them. This CDR3 reads CSVGSSWELFF. The CDR3 DNA follows: TGCAGTGTAGGGAGTAGCTGGGAGCTGTTTTTT.

This clonotype was picked up one time. V and J are TRBV27 and TRBJ2-2; no firm D call. Germline V lookup: CDR1 MNHEY, CDR2 SMNVEV (reference sequence). Trimming removed 5 bases at V and 5 bases at J, with 9 bases between. There are 13 residues in the CDR3. CDR3 region: CASSTIVTGELFF. The CDR3 DNA follows: TGTGCCAGCAGTACGATAGTGACCGGGGAGCTGTTTTTT.

This clonotype came up a few times. This chain joins TRBV5-4 and TRBJ2-7; a possible D gene is TRBD1 (6 bases). In germline, CDR1 is SGHNT, CDR2 YYREEE (reference sequence). This CDR3 region has 13 residues. Trimming pared 4 bases from V and 7 bases from J, leaving 15 bases between. CDR3 DNA sequence: TGTGCCAGCAGCCCAGGGGTTCCTAGGGAGCAGTACTTC. Translation gives CASSPGVPREQYF.

A few counts support this clonotype. This chain joins TRBV3-1 and TRBJ2-4, with D perhaps TRBD1 (5 bases). V dropped 1 base and J dropped 4 bases, with 8 bases sitting between them. The germline CDR1 and CDR2 sequences are LGHDT and YNNKEL (reference sequence). The CDR3 length is 14 residues. As DNA, the CDR3 is TGTGCCAGCAGCCAAGGGGCAGGGAAAAACATTCAGTACTTC. Translating gives CASSQGAGKNIQYF.

The rearrangement links TRBV11-2 to TRBJ2-4; 13 bases fit TRBD2. The CDR3 totals 19 residues. Germline CDR1 is SGHAT and CDR2 is FQNNGV. The J segment lost 7 bases and the V segment lost 4 bases, leaving 16 bases of the junction unmatched. The CDR3 sequence is CASSSRGLAGWASSNIQYF. Written as DNA, the CDR3 is TGTGCCAGCAGCTCCCGGGGACTAGCGGGGTGGGCCTCAAGTAACATTCAGTACTTC.